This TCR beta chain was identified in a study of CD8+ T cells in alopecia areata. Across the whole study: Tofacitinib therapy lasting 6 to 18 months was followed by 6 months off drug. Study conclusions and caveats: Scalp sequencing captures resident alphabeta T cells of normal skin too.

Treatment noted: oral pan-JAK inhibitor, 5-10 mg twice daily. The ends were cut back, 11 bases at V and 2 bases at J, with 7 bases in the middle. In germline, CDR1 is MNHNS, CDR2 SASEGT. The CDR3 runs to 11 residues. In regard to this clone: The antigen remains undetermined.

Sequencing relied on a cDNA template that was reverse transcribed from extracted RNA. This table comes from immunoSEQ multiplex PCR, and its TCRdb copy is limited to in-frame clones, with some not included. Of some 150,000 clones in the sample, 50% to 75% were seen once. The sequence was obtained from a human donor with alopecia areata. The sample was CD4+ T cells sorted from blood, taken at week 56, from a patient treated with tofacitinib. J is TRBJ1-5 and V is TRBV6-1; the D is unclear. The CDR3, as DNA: TGTGCCGTGGATGGCAATCAGCCCCAGCATTTT. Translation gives CAVDGNQPQHF.